This T cell receptor (beta chain) was identified in a study of blood T cells in healthy people across ages. Trimming pared 5 bases from V and 7 bases from J, leaving 15 bases between. Per the germline V gene, CDR1 is ENHRY and CDR2 is SYGVKD. The CDR3 is made up of 15 amino acids. It was with a sample-barcoded 5' primer and a J-beta primer mix that a second PCR of roughly 7 to 12 cycles was run. TCRdb independently ran MiXCR on the 5' RACE reads; one entry per CDR3 protein. Of some 1.5 million distinct CDR3 sequences in the sample, about 30% were seen once. V usage is TRBV10-3 and J usage is TRBJ1-6; D not certain. This clonotype originated in a woman aged 25 to 39 in good health. The sequenced material came from blood. The CDR3 sequence: CAISTNGPTNSPLHF. CDR3 DNA sequence: TGTGCCATCAGTACTAATGGACCCACAAATTCACCCCTCCACTTT.